This T cell receptor (beta chain) appears in the sequencing data of a study of T cell responses to AZD1222 COVID-19 vaccine. Study-level points and caveats: Repertoires were obtained only post-peak T cell response.

This CDR3 has 12 amino acids. Germline CDR1 SQVTM, CDR2 ANQGSEA. J lost 2 bases, V lost 4 bases, and 2 bases had no gene match. As for this clone: The antigen is undetermined.

Data came from immunoSEQ multiplex PCR; TCRdb stores just in-frame clones and leaves some out. Of 58,000 or so clones listed, 84% are singletons. This clonotype was obtained from an adult in good health. This chain uses TRBV29-1 with TRBJ2-7, with 7 bases fitting TRBD1. Sequenced material: peripheral blood, taken on day 0 of AZD1222 vaccination. In DNA, the CDR3 is TGCAGCGTTGGACAGGGTACCTACGAGCAGTACTTC. It codes for CSVGQGTYEQYF.